What follows are 4 T cell receptor beta chains derived from one specimen sequenced in a study of molecular identifiers for immune sequencing clone quantification. In TCRdb, the PCR reads were re-called with MiXCR into one record per CDR3 protein. This table holds more than 450,000 distinct CDR3 sequences, 20% to 25% found once. Sequenced sample: naive CD8+ T cells from blood, with Jurkat cell RNA spiked in. Subset defined: FACS-sorted CD8+CD4-CCR7+CD45RA+ naive T cells. All receptors derive from a human donor in good health. Some libraries in this study had Jurkat cell RNA spiked in.

This chain uses TRBV5-1 with TRBJ1-1, with a weak D call TRBD1 (5 bases). The CDR3 is 14 amino acids. Germline V lookup: CDR1 SGHRS, CDR2 YFSETQ. V was cut by 4 bases and J by 10 bases, with 20 bases left in between. CDR3 in DNA: TGCGCCAGCAGCCCGACCGGGCAGGGAATTGGAGCTTTCTTT. It specifies CASSPTGQGIGAFF.

This chain links TRBV20-1 with TRBJ2-5, with D perhaps matching TRBD1 (6 bases). The CDR3 length is 13 residues. Germline-derived CDR1 and CDR2 are DFQATT and SNEGSKA (reference sequence). V was cut by 5 bases and J by 5 bases, with 15 bases left in between. The CDR3 DNA sequence: TGCAGTGCTGCCGGGATGGGGGCGGAGACCCAGTACTTC. Translation: CSAAGMGAETQYF.

The gene calls are TRBV20-1 and TRBJ1-5, with D possibly being TRBD1 (5 bases). V was pared by 0 bases and J by 0 bases, with 12 bases between. The germline gives CDR1 DFQATT, CDR2 SNEGSKA (reference sequence). The CDR3 length is 16 residues. CDR3 nucleotides: TGCAGTGCTAGAGATCCAGGACAAACTAGCAATCAGCCCCAGCATTTT. This encodes CSARDPGQTSNQPQHF.

V usage is TRBV7-3 and J usage is TRBJ2-7, with D possibly being TRBD2 (5 bases). This CDR3 is 15 amino acids long. The V gene lost 5 bases and the J gene lost 6 bases, with 20 bases spanning the gap. The germline CDR1 and CDR2 sequences are SGHTA and FQGTGA. CDR3 in DNA: TGTGCCAGCAGCCGAAGACTATGGCAGATACTCGAGCAGTACTTC. This encodes CASSRRLWQILEQYF.